What follows is one T cell receptor (beta chain) and its context. Its antigen is still unknown. Sequenced by immunoSEQ multiplex PCR; TCRdb stores in-frame clones only, minus some. The repertoire holds around 33,000 clones, with about 87% as singletons. This sample was included in a study of chemoradiotherapy in HPV16-positive cancers. In the study overall: Functional T-cell assays on a couple of HPV16-positive patients' cells defined candidate HPV-specific clones and common TCR motifs. Study results and limitations: Candidate HPV-specific clones and E7-related TCR motifs grew in tumor during treatment. Only a couple of HPV16-positive patients supplied the functional HPV-specificity definition.

Repeated repertoire sampling spanned the course of chemoradiotherapy. CDR1 SNHLY and CDR2 FYNNEI come from the germline V gene. V shed 6 bases and J shed 6 bases, with 13 bases lying between them. The CDR3 has 13 residues. This receptor was identified in a human donor with HPV-associated anogenital cancer. This sequence joins TRBV2 and TRBJ2-3, with D possibly being TRBD1 or TRBD2 (5 bases each). Sequencing was performed on blood, taken from a patient who underwent chemoradiotherapy. This CDR3 is CASSGLAGDTQYF. CDR3 DNA sequence: TGTGCCAGCAGCGGACTGGCAGGGGATACGCAGTATTTT.